The clone carrying this T cell receptor (beta chain) came up a few times. The sample originates from a study of beta chain features in type 1 diabetes. Reverse transcription of all isolated RNA meant that expressed TCRB transcripts were sequenced. Libraries were prepared by immunoSEQ multiplex PCR; TCRdb keeps only in-frame clonotypes and omits some of them. The sample shows 350,000 to 450,000 clones, around 13% of them seen only once. This CDR3 has 14 residues. CDR1 is SGHAT, CDR2 FQNNGV, per germline. V lost 3 bases and J lost 4, with 12 bases in between. This sequence was found in a young man in good health. The specimen sequenced was naive CD4+ T cells from blood. The chain is built from TRBV11-2 and TRBJ1-2, with D possibly TRBD1 on 5 matching bases. CDR3: CASSFRGDFYGYTF. The CDR3 nucleotides read TGTGCCAGCAGCTTTAGAGGGGACTTCTATGGCTACACCTTC. Complete variable domain (other parts from reference TRBV11-2 and TRBJ1-2): EAGVAQSPRYKIIEKRQSVAFWCNPISGHATLYWYQQILGQGPKLLIQFQNNGVVDDSQLPKDRFSAERLKGVDSTLKIQPAKLEDSAVYLCASSFRGDFYGYTFGSGTRLTVV.